This T cell receptor beta chain originates from a study of cytomegalovirus exposure and HLA in healthy donors. The repertoire was sequenced with immunoSEQ multiplex PCR; TCRdb's copy has only in-frame clones and lacks some. The data hold 130,000 or so clones, with 85% to 90% observed a single time. The V segment lost 2 bases and the J segment 3 bases; nucleotides outside the gene matches: 4. The CDR3 extends over 14 amino acids. Germline assignment: CDR1 SGHVS and CDR2 FNYEAQ. The clonotype was recovered from a woman aged 18-29 years in good health and CMV-seronegative. The rearrangement joins TRBV7-6 to TRBJ2-7; 7 nucleotides line up with TRBD1. Input material: PBMCs. The CDR3 DNA is TGTGCCAGCAGCTTACGACAGGGAAACTACGAGCAGTACTTC. This translates into CASSLRQGNYEQYF.